This T cell receptor beta chain was documented in a study of blood T cells in healthy people across ages. Study-level background: When template switching was applied, about one barcoded beta molecule was captured per two T cells. Study results and caveats: Relative to aged donors, long-lived donors carried more naive CD4+ cells and displayed higher diversity. Per million T cells, TCR beta diversity dropped about linearly as age rose.

The use of a sample-barcoded 5' primer and a J-beta primer mix characterized a second PCR of roughly 6 to 11 cycles. TCRdb used MiXCR to reprocess the 5' RACE reads, holding one entry per CDR3 protein. The data contain around 800,000 distinct CDR3 sequences, roughly 50% of them singletons. The CDR3 spans 15 residues. With 5 bases clipped from V and 1 base from J, the junction kept 5 bases outside the gene matches. Germline V lookup: CDR1 MNHEY, CDR2 SVGAGI. Per sample, no less than 6 micrograms of total RNA were extracted. Regarding this clonotype: What it recognizes is unknown.

Sequenced: blood. The chain couples TRBV6-5 to TRBJ2-4, with TRBD1 identical over 7 bases. The sequence came from a man of 80 years or more in good health. CDR3 DNA: TGTGCCAGCAGTGGGACAGTCGGGGCCAAAAACATTCAGTACTTC. Protein product: CASSGTVGAKNIQYF.